This T cell receptor (beta chain) came from a study of neurological immune-mediated disorders. This clonotype was detected ten times or more. TCRdb fed the 5' RACE reads into MiXCR, producing one record per CDR3 protein. The table lists around 69,000 distinct CDR3 sequences, 9.5% to 13% of them singletons. The CDR3 sequence is 16 residues long. V gave up 2 bases and J gave up 9 bases, with 23 bases separating them. Germline CDR1 reads SQVTM; CDR2 reads ANQGSEA. As for time point: longitudinal time-point 1 (baseline). Healthy controls were blood bank volunteers in Maryland, USA. The chain recombines TRBV29-1 with TRBJ2-1, with a possible D match to TRBD2 (6 bases). This TCR was recovered from a man younger than 45 in good health. The sample consisted of PBMCs. CDR3 sequence: CSVEKTGTPPPSEQFF. In DNA form, the CDR3 reads TGCAGCGTTGAAAAAACCGGGACTCCCCCCCCAAGTGAGCAGTTCTTC.